The rows below give T cell receptor beta chains drawn from one sample of a study of blood T cell repertoires in COVID-19. Using immunoSEQ multiplex PCR, the repertoire was profiled, and TCRdb retains in-frame clones only, with some absent. The table has about 230,000 clones, approximately 85% seen once. Sequencing was done on a sample of peripheral blood. The receptors stem from a man aged 45-60 years with COVID-19, enrolled during active disease. Both conserved end residues are part of each CDR3. The D gene is left open where the match is weak. The size of a clone is reported for some rows only, either as once, few or many, or as a class for expanded clones.

size	D	V	J	DNA	CDR3
NA	NA	TRBV7-8	TRBJ1-2	TGTGCCAGCAGCTTAGTGGCGGGGCAGTACTATGGCTACACCTTC	CASSLVAGQYYGYTF
NA	NA	TRBV18	TRBJ1-1	TGTGCCAGCTCACGCACTGGGACACGGGGATTCGCGAACACTGAAGCTTTCTTT	CASSRTGTRGFANTEAFF
NA	NA	TRBV12-3/TRBV12-4	TRBJ1-2	TGTGCCAGCAGTTTCTGGCAGGGTCATGGCTACACCTTC	CASSFWQGHGYTF
NA	TRBD1	TRBV7-8	TRBJ2-1	TGTGCCACCCTCGTGGGGACAGCCAACAATGAGCAGTTCTTC	CATLVGTANNEQFF
few	NA	TRBV2	TRBJ1-2	TGTGCCAGCAGTGGAACAGAGACCTATGGCTACACCTTC	CASSGTETYGYTF
NA	NA	TRBV5-1	TRBJ2-1	TGCGCCAGCAGCTTGACACAGGGTAATGAGCAGTTCTTC	CASSLTQGNEQFF
NA	NA	TRBV4-1	TRBJ2-5	TGCGCCAGCAGCCAAGATCAGGGGGAGACCCAGTACTTC	CASSQDQGETQYF
NA	TRBD1	TRBV2	TRBJ1-2	TGTGCCAGCAGACGACAGGGACAGTCTAACTATGGCTACACCTTC	CASRRQGQSNYGYTF
NA	TRBD2	TRBV7-3	TRBJ2-5	TGTGCCAGCAGCTCCCAGGGACTAGCCGGCCATATTTTGTCCCAGTACTTC	CASSSQGLAGHILSQYF
NA	NA	TRBV15	TRBJ2-2	TGTGCCACCAGCAGAGATCGTGTCTCCTTCACCGGGGAGCTGTTTTTT	CATSRDRVSFTGELFF
NA	TRBD1	TRBV30	TRBJ2-7	TGTGCCTGGAGTGTACCTAGGACAGGGGTTAGCGAGCAGTACTTC	CAWSVPRTGVSEQYF
once	TRBD1	TRBV7-9	TRBJ2-2	TGTGCCAGCAGCGCCCGGAGGACAGGGCTTAACACCGGGGAGCTGTTTTTT	CASSARRTGLNTGELFF
NA	TRBD1	TRBV2	TRBJ2-7	TGTGCCAGCAGACAGGGGCAAAGCTCCTACGAGCAGTACTTC	CASRQGQSSYEQYF
NA	NA	TRBV5-1	TRBJ1-2	TGCGCCAGCAGCACGACCGCAGCGAGCTACACCTTC	CASSTTAASYTF
NA	NA	TRBV11-1	TRBJ1-3	TGTGCCAGCACCCTAAGGGAGGTTCTTTCTGGAAACACCATATATTTT	CASTLREVLSGNTIYF